Following are 31 T cell receptor beta chains from one sample sequenced in a study of blood T cells in healthy people across ages (dated by TCRdb to between 2015 and 2016). The library was prepared using 5' RACE. The sequencer was an Illumina HiSeq 2500. A second roughly 7 to 11 cycle PCR used a sample-barcoded 5' primer and a J-beta primer mix. TCRdb ran its own pipeline on the public reads, namely fastp trimming at Q25 and MiXCR clone calling, and kept in-frame beta chains. When rows share a CDR3 protein, they turn into one entry using the most common DNA and genes. The sample profile shows 1.5 million to 2 million distinct CDR3 sequences; around half of them were found once. The ten most abundant clones make up roughly 2.1% of the sample. What was sequenced was blood. These receptors all stem from a woman between 40 and 55 years old in good health.

As to this clonotype: At one of its ends the junction is not consistent with the germline gene, which may arise from a read error. V is TRBV6-2 or TRBV6-3 and J is TRBJ2-6, with 11 bases identical to TRBD1. Looked up from germline, CDR1 is MNHEY and CDR2 is SVGEGT. The CDR3 spans 18 residues. For the CDR3, the DNA is TGTGCCAGCGGTTACATCGGACAGGGGGCATTTGGGGCCAACGTCCTGACTTTC. It encodes CASGYIGQGAFGANVLTF.

The V and J genes are TRBV4-2 and TRBJ2-7, with 7 bases matching TRBD2. TRBJ2-4 explains the end of the DNA better; the J call may be wrong. Germline CDR1 is LGHNA and CDR2 is YNFKEQ. The CDR3 runs to 15 residues. DNA for the CDR3: TGTGCCAGCAGCCAAGAAAACGGGGGAGGGGACATTCAGTACTTC. This sequence encodes CASSQENGGGDIQYF.

This chain connects TRBV7-9 to TRBJ2-4; 10 positions match TRBD1. With the DNA end fitting TRBJ2-7 better, the J assignment may be wrong. Germline values: CDR1 SEHNR, CDR2 FQNEAQ (reference sequence). CDR3 length: 16 residues. The CDR3 sequence is CASSSNRDRGFYEQYF. The CDR3 nucleotides are TGTGCCAGCAGCTCGAACCGGGACAGGGGTTTCTACGAGCAGTACTTC.

The rearrangement uses TRBV3-1 and TRBJ2-1; the D gene is possibly TRBD1 (5 bases). This CDR3 is 17 amino acids long. With 4 bases removed from V and 0 bases from J, the gap between germline ends came to 16 bases. The germline V gene has CDR1 LGHDT and CDR2 YNNKEL (reference sequence). The CDR3 here is CASSPRPSGSSYNEQFF. In nucleotides, the CDR3 is TGTGCCAGCAGCCCACGTCCCTCAGGGTCCTCCTACAATGAGCAGTTCTTC.

This clonotype was recorded a few times. This chain links TRBV6-2 or TRBV6-3 with TRBJ2-1, with TRBD2 matching 9 bases. The CDR3 has 19 amino acids. Germline lookup yields CDR1 MNHEY and CDR2 SVGEGT. V gave up 0 bases and J gave up 0 bases; unmatched junction bases: 9. This chain's CDR3 is CASSYSIFGRGGSYNEQFF. The DNA of the CDR3 is TGTGCCAGCAGTTACTCCATATTCGGGCGGGGGGGCTCCTACAATGAGCAGTTCTTC.

This sequence joins TRBV4-3 and TRBJ2-3; TRBD2 might be the D (6 bases). CDR3 length equals 15 residues. Germline CDR1 LGHNA, CDR2 YSLEER. Trimming shortened V by 1 base and J by 4 bases, and 12 bases separated the two germline ends. This chain's CDR3 is CASSQGLVGSDTQYF. For the CDR3, the DNA is TGCGCCAGCAGCCAAGGACTAGTGGGGTCAGATACGCAGTATTTT.

CDR3 sequence: CASSSPTGVMGEQYF. The CDR3 nucleotides are TGTGCCAGCAGCTCGCCCACAGGGGTCATGGGGGAGCAGTACTTC. The chain is built from TRBV5-5 and TRBJ2-7, with 7 bases identical to TRBD1. Germline trimming cut 3 bases from V and 7 bases from J; bases unmatched to any gene: 13. The CDR3 extends over 15 amino acids. Germline lookup yields CDR1 SGHKS and CDR2 YYEKEE (reference sequence).

The chain uses TRBV27 and TRBJ1-6; TRBD1 is a possible D gene (6 bases). Trimming took off 6 bases at V and 7 bases at J, with 16 bases between the two ends. In germline, CDR1 is MNHEY, CDR2 SMNVEV (reference sequence). CDR3 length: 15 amino acids. The CDR3 region is CASRHPGARNSPLHF. The CDR3 region has the DNA TGTGCCAGCAGGCATCCAGGGGCACGAAATTCACCCCTCCACTTT.

This rearrangement joins TRBV20-1 to TRBJ2-3, with D unresolved. CDR1 is DFQATT and CDR2 is SNEGSKA in the germline V gene (reference sequence). Deletions cut 7 bases from V and 3 bases from J, with 8 bases between. The CDR3 extends over 11 amino acids. The CDR3 coding sequence is TGCAGTGGAGAGCTAACAGATACGCAGTATTTT. Protein sequence: CSGELTDTQYF.

This chain joins TRBV4-3 and TRBJ2-3, with 9 nucleotides matching TRBD2. This CDR3 has 15 amino acids. CDR1 is LGHNA and CDR2 is YSLEER in the germline V gene. J was trimmed by 1 base and V by 3 bases; bases with no gene match: 2. DNA for the CDR3: TGCGCCAGCAGCCAGACTAGCGGACGCACAGATACGCAGTATTTT. The encoded protein is CASSQTSGRTDTQYF.

The chain is built from TRBV13 and TRBJ2-3, with 12 nucleotides matching TRBD2. Losses at the gene ends were 7 bases for V and 5 bases for J; bases not matched to a gene: 7. Germline-derived CDR1 and CDR2 are PRHDT and FYEKMQ (reference sequence). The CDR3 length is 15 residues. The CDR3 sequence is CASTRLAGAGDTQYF. Written as DNA, the CDR3 is TGTGCCAGCACCAGACTAGCGGGGGCCGGAGATACGCAGTATTTT.

This clonotype has ten or more counts. The CDR3 DNA follows: TGCGCCAGCAGCCAAGATGCAGGGGGCTCCTACAATGAGCAGTTCTTC. Encoded protein: CASSQDAGGSYNEQFF. The chain recombines TRBV4-3 with TRBJ2-1, with 7 bases fitting TRBD1. Unmatched junction bases numbered 2, after V lost 0 bases and J lost 0 bases. Looked up from germline, CDR1 is LGHNA and CDR2 is YSLEER. The CDR3 runs 16 residues.

This chain connects TRBV20-1 to TRBJ2-3, with 12 bases aligning to TRBD2. J was trimmed by 8 bases and V by 0 bases; bases with no gene match: 12. Germline V gene sequence: CDR1 DFQATT, CDR2 SNEGSKA (reference sequence). The CDR3 loop spans 17 amino acids. In DNA form, the CDR3 reads TGCAGTGCTAGAGATGTAGGACTAGCGGGGATGTGGGGTACGCAGTATTTT. The encoded protein is CSARDVGLAGMWGTQYF.

The V and J genes are TRBV20-1 and TRBJ1-1, with D uncertain. CDR3 length: 14 amino acids. Germline assignment: CDR1 DFQATT and CDR2 SNEGSKA (reference sequence). V lost 5 bases and J 0 bases, leaving 13 bases between the germline ends. For the CDR3, the DNA is TGCAGTGCTGCCCCGCGGGATATGAACACTGAAGCTTTCTTT. This sequence encodes CSAAPRDMNTEAFF.

This clonotype has a handful of counts. V is TRBV6-2 or TRBV6-3 and J is TRBJ2-1, with 8 nucleotides matching TRBD2. Germline-derived CDR1 and CDR2 are MNHEY and SVGEGT. J lost 5 bases, V lost 5 bases, and 11 bases had no gene match. The CDR3 runs to 16 residues. The CDR3 sequence is CASSKRSAGGHNEQFF. As DNA, the CDR3 is TGTGCCAGCAGTAAAAGGTCGGCGGGGGGACACAATGAGCAGTTCTTC.

V usage is TRBV7-8 and J usage is TRBJ2-1; the match to TRBD1 covers 9 bases. Trimming removed 5 bases from V and 5 bases from J; junction bases left unmatched: 10. The CDR3 covers 16 residues. Germline V gene sequence: CDR1 SGHVS, CDR2 FQNEAQ. CDR3 nucleotide sequence: TGTGCCAGCAGCCACCCGCGGACAGGGGTCGACAATGAGCAGTTCTTC. Protein product: CASSHPRTGVDNEQFF.

The rearrangement uses TRBV6-2 or TRBV6-3 and TRBJ2-4; tentative D call: TRBD1 (6 bases). The V gene lost 7 bases and the J gene lost 7 bases, with 8 bases spanning the gap. Germline loops: CDR1 MNHEY, CDR2 SVGEGT. The length of the CDR3 is 11 residues. The CDR3 region has the DNA TGTGCCAGCAACCAGGGGAACATTCAGTACTTC. It is translated as CASNQGNIQYF.

This clonotype was counted only a few times. The V and J genes are TRBV12-3 or TRBV12-4 and TRBJ2-7, with 9 bases aligning to TRBD1. J was trimmed by 0 bases and V by 6 bases; bases with no gene match: 9. This CDR3 is 16 amino acids long. The CDR3 DNA follows: TGTGCCAGCAGACGAAGGGACAGGGAAATCTCCTACGAGCAGTACTTC. Translating it yields CASRRRDREISYEQYF.

The V gene is TRBV6-4, the J gene TRBJ2-1; D might be TRBD2 (5 bases). The CDR3 sequence is 12 residues long. The V and J ends lost 2 bases and 9 bases respectively, with 8 bases between them. Germline V gives CDR1 MRHNA, CDR2 SNTAGT. CDR3 bases: TGTGCCAGCAGTGACCCTGGGAGTGAGCAGTTCTTC. Residues: CASSDPGSEQFF.

The chain links TRBV20-1 to TRBJ2-5, with 9 bases identical to TRBD2. The CDR3 consists of 15 residues. The trim removed 3 bases at V and 11 bases at J, leaving 16 bases unmatched. Germline V gives CDR1 DFQATT, CDR2 SNEGSKA (reference sequence). The CDR3 coding sequence is TGCAGTGCTAGCGGGGTGCTAGCGGGGTATAATGAGCAGTACTTC. Protein product: CSASGVLAGYNEQYF.

V is TRBV20-1 and J is TRBJ2-1; either TRBD1 or TRBD2 may fit D (7 bases each). The V gene's germline CDR1 is DFQATT and CDR2 SNEGSKA (reference sequence). This CDR3 comprises 14 residues. V lost 3 bases, J lost 13 bases, and 22 bases lay in between. Here the CDR3 reads CSASRQGGRETQFF. The CDR3 DNA follows: TGCAGTGCTAGTCGACAGGGAGGGAGAGAGACCCAGTTCTTC.

The chain couples TRBV9 to TRBJ2-1, with TRBD1 matching over 9 bases. The CDR3 extends over 16 amino acids. Germline V gene data show CDR1 as SGDLS and CDR2 as YYNGEE. V was clipped by 2 bases and J by 4 bases; unmatched bases: 7. CDR3 in amino acids: CASSVPQGAGYNEQFF. The CDR3 DNA reads TGTGCCAGCAGCGTTCCACAGGGGGCGGGGTACAATGAGCAGTTCTTC.

J is TRBJ2-7 and V is TRBV20-1; 8 nucleotides agree with TRBD1. Germline trimming cut 1 base from V and 0 bases from J; bases unmatched to any gene: 5. Germline values: CDR1 DFQATT, CDR2 SNEGSKA (reference sequence). This CDR3 spans 15 amino acids. CDR3: CSARAGTGSSYEQYF. The CDR3 coding sequence is TGCAGTGCTAGAGCCGGGACAGGTAGCTCCTACGAGCAGTACTTC.

V usage is TRBV6-5 and J usage is TRBJ2-5, with TRBD2 as a possible D gene (5 bases). V was clipped by 2 bases and J by 5 bases, with 12 bases between them. The CDR3 runs 14 residues. CDR1 and CDR2 (germline): MNHEY, SVGAGI. This CDR3 reads CASSYTGSVETQYF. For the CDR3, the DNA is TGTGCCAGCAGTTACACGGGGTCGGTGGAGACCCAGTACTTC.

The sample holds one count of this clonotype. J is TRBJ2-7 and V is TRBV29-1; D remains unclear. CDR1 is SQVTM, CDR2 ANQGSEA, per germline. The CDR3 runs 19 residues. V lost 3 bases and J lost 1, with 28 bases in between. The CDR3 loop reads CSVEVPERLPQKGSYEQYF. CDR3 sequence (DNA): TGCAGCGTTGAGGTGCCCGAACGCCTCCCCCAAAAAGGATCCTACGAGCAGTACTTC.

This clonotype has more than one count but fewer than ten. Here the CDR3 reads CASSYPVIRGNYGYTF. CDR3 nucleotide sequence: TGTGCCAGCAGTTATCCCGTCATTCGGGGTAATTATGGCTACACCTTC. This rearrangement joins TRBV6-6 to TRBJ1-2; D remains unclear. V was trimmed by 3 bases and J by 5 bases, leaving 19 bases between them. This CDR3 comprises 16 residues. In germline, CDR1 is MNHNY, CDR2 SVGAGI (reference sequence).

The chain has TRBV11-3 and TRBJ2-7; 13 bases are a match to TRBD2. The CDR3 contains 14 residues. V gave up 5 bases and J gave up 5 bases; unmatched junction bases: 3. CDR1 is SGHNT and CDR2 is YENEEA in the germline V gene. Here the CDR3 DNA reads TGTGCCAGCAGCCGTGGACTAGCGGGGGACGAGCAGTACTTC. Translation gives CASSRGLAGDEQYF. Together with reference TRBV11-3 and TRBJ2-7, the CDR3 gives the full variable domain: EAGVVQSPRYKIIEKKQPVAFWCNPISGHNTLYWYLQNLGQGPELLIRYENEEAVDDSQLPKDRFSAERLKGVDSTLKIQPAELGDSAVYLCASSRGLAGDEQYFGPGTRLTVT.

CDR3 amino acids: CASSHGQGPYGYTF. CDR3 nucleotides: TGTGCCAGCTCACATGGACAGGGGCCCTATGGCTACACCTTC. This chain links TRBV18 with TRBJ1-2; 9 positions agree with TRBD1. Per germline, CDR1 KGHSH and CDR2 LQKENI. The CDR3 has 14 residues. V shed 4 bases and J 4 bases; nucleotides not matched to a gene: 4.

Concerning this clonotype itself: One junction end disagrees with the germline gene, perhaps due to a read error. The chain links TRBV2 to TRBJ1-2; D is perhaps TRBD1 (6 bases). The CDR3 is made up of 13 amino acids. Germline V gives CDR1 SNHLY, CDR2 FYNNEI. The CDR3 region has the DNA TGTGCCAGCAGGCTGGACAGCCTCTATGGCTGCACCTTC. Its translation is CASRLDSLYGCTF.

J is TRBJ2-7 and V is TRBV5-5; D is perhaps TRBD1 (5 bases). The CDR3 is 16 amino acids. The germline CDR1 and CDR2 sequences are SGHKS and YYEKEE (reference sequence). V lost 0 bases and J 1 base, leaving 14 bases between the germline ends. The CDR3 region has the DNA TGTGCCAGCAGCTTGGATTTGGCAGGGCCTTCCTACGAGCAGTACTTC. Translating gives CASSLDLAGPSYEQYF.

CDR3 residues: CASSLAQMGSSNQPQHF. In DNA, the CDR3 is TGTGCCAGCAGCTTAGCGCAAATGGGTAGTAGCAATCAGCCCCAGCATTTT. The J gene is TRBJ1-5, the V gene TRBV7-9; D gene unclear. The CDR3 runs 17 residues. The V and J ends lost 0 bases and 0 bases respectively, with 12 bases between them. Germline V gives CDR1 SEHNR, CDR2 FQNEAQ (reference sequence).